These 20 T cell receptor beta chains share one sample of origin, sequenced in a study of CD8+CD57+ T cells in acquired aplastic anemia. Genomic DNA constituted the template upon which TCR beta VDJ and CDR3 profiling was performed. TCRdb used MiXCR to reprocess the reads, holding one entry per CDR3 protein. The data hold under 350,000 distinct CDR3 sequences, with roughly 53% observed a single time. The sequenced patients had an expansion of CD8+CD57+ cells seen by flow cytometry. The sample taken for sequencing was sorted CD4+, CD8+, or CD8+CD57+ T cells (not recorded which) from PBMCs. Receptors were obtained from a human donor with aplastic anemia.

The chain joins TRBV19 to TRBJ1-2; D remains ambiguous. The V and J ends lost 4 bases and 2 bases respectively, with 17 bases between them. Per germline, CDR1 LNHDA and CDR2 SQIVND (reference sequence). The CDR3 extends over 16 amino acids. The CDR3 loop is CASSTFDLTLNYGYTF. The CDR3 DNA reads TGTGCCAGTAGTACTTTCGACCTGACGTTGAACTATGGCTACACCTTC. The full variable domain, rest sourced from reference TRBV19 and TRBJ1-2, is DGGITQSPKYLFRKEGQNVTLSCEQNLNHDAMYWYRQDPGQGLRLIYYSQIVNDFQKGDIAEGYSVSREKKESFPLTVTSAQKNPTAFYLCASSTFDLTLNYGYTFGSGTRLTVV.

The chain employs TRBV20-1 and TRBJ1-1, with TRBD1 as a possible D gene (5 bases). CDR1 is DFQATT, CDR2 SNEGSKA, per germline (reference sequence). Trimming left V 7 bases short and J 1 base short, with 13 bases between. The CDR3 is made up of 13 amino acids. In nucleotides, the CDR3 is TGCAGTGGATCGTGGGGGACGAACACTGAAGCTTTCTTT. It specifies CSGSWGTNTEAFF.

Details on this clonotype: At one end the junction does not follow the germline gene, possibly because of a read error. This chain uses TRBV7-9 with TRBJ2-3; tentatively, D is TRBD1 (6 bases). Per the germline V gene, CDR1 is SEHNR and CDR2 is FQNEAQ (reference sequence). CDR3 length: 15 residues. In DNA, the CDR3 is TGTGCCAGCAGCTTAGAAGGGACACACACAGATACACAGTGTTTT. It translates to CASSLEGTHTDTQCF. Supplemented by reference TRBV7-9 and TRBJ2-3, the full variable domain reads DTGVSQNPRHKITKRGQNVTFRCDPISEHNRLYWYRQTLGQGPEFLTYFQNEAQLEKSRLLSDRFSAERPKGSFSTLEIQRTEQGDSAMYLCASSLEGTHTDTQCFGPGTRLTVL.

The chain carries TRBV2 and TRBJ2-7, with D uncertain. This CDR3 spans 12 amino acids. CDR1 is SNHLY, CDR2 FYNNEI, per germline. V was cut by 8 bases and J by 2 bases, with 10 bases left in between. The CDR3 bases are TGTGCCAGCGACCCTATGACCTACGAGCAGTACTTC. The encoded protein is CASDPMTYEQYF.

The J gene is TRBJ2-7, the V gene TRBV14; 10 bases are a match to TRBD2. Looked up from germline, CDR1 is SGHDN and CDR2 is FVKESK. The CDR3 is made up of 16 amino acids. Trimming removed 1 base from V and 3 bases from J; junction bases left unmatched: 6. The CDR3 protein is CASSQGPGTSVYEQYF. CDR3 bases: TGTGCCAGCAGCCAAGGTCCAGGGACTAGCGTCTACGAGCAGTACTTC. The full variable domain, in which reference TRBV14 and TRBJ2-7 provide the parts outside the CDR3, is EAGVTQFPSHSVIEKGQTVTLRCDPISGHDNLYWYRRVMGKEIKFLLHFVKESKQDESGMPNNRFLAERTGGTYSTLKVQPAELEDSGVYFCASSQGPGTSVYEQYFGPGTRLTVT.

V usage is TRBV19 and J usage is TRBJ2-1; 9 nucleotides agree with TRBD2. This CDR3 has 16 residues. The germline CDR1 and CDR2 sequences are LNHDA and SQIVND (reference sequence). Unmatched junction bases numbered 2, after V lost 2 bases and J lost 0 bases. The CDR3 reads CASSIRLADSYNEQFF. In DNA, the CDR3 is TGTGCCAGTAGTATAAGACTAGCGGACTCCTACAATGAGCAGTTCTTC.

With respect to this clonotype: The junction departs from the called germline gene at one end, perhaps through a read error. The CDR3 DNA is TGCGCCAGCAGTTTGGGACTAGCGGGAAAGGCGTACGGGGAGCTGTTTTTT. It specifies CASSLGLAGKAYGELFF. V is TRBV12-3 or TRBV12-4 and J is TRBJ2-2; 13 bases match TRBD2. There are 17 residues in the CDR3.

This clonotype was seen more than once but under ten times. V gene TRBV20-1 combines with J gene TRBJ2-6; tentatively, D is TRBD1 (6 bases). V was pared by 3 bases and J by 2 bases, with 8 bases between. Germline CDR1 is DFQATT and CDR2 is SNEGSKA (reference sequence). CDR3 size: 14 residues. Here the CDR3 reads CSARAGAGANVLTF. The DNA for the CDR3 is TGCAGTGCTAGGGCAGGGGCTGGGGCCAACGTCCTGACTTTC.

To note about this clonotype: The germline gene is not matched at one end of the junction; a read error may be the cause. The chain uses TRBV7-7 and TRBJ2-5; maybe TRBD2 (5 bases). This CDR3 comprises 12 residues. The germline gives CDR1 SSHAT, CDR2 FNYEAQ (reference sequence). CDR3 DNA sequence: TGTGCTAGCGCAGCGGACCAAGGGACCCAGTACTTC. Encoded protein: CASAADQGTQYF.

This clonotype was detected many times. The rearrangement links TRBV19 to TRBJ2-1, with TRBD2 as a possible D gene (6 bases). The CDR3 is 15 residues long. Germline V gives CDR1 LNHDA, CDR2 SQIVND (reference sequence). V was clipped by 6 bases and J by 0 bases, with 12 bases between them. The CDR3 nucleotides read TGTGCCAGTAGCGCCGGGGGTCGCTCCTACAATGAGCAGTTCTTC. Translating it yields CASSAGGRSYNEQFF.

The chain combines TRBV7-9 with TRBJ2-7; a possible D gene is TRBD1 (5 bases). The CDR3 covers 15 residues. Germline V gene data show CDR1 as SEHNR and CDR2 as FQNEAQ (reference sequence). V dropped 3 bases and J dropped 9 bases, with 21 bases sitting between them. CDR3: CASSLDISSSCGQYF. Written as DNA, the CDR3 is TGTGCCAGCAGCTTGGACATCTCGAGCTCCTGCGGGCAGTACTTC.

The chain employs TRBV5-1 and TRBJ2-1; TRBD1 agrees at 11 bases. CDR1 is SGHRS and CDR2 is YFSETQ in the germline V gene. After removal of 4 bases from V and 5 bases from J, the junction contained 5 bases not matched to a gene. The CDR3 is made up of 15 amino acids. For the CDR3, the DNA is TGCGCCAGCAGCCAAGGGACAGGGGGGCACAATGAGCAGTTCTTC. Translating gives CASSQGTGGHNEQFF.

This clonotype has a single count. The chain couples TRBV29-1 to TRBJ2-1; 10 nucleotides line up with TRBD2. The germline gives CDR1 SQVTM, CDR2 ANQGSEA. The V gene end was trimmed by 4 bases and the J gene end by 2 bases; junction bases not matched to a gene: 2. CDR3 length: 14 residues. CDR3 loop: CSVVSGRAYNEQFF. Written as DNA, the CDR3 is TGCAGCGTTGTAAGCGGGAGGGCCTACAATGAGCAGTTCTTC.

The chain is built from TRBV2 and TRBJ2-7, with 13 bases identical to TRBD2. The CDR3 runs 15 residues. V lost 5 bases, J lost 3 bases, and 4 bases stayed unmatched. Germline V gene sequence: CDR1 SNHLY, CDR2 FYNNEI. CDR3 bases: TGTGCCAGCAGTATTGGGACTAGCGGGGTCTACGAGCAGTACTTC. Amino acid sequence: CASSIGTSGVYEQYF.

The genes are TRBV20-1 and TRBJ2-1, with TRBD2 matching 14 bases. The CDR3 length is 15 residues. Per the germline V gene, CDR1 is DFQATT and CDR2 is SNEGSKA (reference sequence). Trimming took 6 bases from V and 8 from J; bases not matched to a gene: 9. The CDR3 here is CSASRGLAGVDEQFF. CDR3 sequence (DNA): TGCAGTGCAAGCCGGGGACTAGCGGGAGTCGATGAGCAGTTCTTC.

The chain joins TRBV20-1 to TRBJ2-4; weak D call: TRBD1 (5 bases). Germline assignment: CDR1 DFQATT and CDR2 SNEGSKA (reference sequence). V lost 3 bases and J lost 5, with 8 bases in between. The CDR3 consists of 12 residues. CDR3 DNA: TGCAGTGCTAGCAGGGCCGAAAACATTCAGTACTTC. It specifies CSASRAENIQYF.

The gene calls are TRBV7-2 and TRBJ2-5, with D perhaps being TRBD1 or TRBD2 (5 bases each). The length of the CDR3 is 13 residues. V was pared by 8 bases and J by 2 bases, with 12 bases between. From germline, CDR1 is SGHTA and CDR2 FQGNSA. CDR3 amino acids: CASPQGRQETQYF. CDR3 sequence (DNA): TGTGCCAGCCCCCAGGGACGGCAAGAGACCCAGTACTTC.

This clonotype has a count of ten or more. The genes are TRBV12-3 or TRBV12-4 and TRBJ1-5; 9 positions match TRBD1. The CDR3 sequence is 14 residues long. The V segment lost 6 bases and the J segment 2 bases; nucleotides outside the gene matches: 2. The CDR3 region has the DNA TGTGCCAGCAGGACAGGGGGTGGCAATCAGCCCCAGCATTTT. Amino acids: CASRTGGGNQPQHF.

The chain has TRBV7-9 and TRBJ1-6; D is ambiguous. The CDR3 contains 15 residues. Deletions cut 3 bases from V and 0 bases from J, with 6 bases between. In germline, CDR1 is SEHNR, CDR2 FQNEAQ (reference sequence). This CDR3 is CASSFGSSYNSPLHF. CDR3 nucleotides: TGTGCCAGCAGCTTTGGGAGCTCCTATAATTCACCCCTCCACTTT.

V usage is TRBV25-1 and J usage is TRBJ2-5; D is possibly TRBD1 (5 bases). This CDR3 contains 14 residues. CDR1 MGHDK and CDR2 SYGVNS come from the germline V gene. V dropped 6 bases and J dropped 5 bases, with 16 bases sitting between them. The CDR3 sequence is CASSYRTSWETQYF. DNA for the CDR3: TGTGCCAGCAGCTATCGGACATCGTGGGAGACCCAGTACTTC.